Listed below are T cell receptor beta chains from one sample, sequenced in a study of regulatory T cells in long-lasting Graves disease. TCRdb re-analysed the multiplex PCR reads in MiXCR, keeping a single row per CDR3 protein. The table records 400,000 to 600,000 distinct CDR3 sequences, roughly 21% of them present only once. The sample in question was peripheral blood mononuclear cells (PBMCs), obtained when the disease was refractory, from a patient treated with antithyroid drugs. These receptors originate from a female donor with Graves disease. Each CDR3 is given with its conserved first and last residue. Fields, in order: clone size, J gene, D gene, V gene, CDR3 DNA, CDR3 protein. D genes are given only for firm matches. A clone size is listed for some rows: how often the clone was seen (once, few, many), or a class if it is expanded.

clone_size: few
j_call: TRBJ1-2
d_call: -
v_call: TRBV13
cdr3_nt: TGTGCCAGCAGCTTAGTGGGCACCGCAACTATAGGCTACACCTTC
cdr3_aa: CASSLVGTATIGYTF

clone_size: many
j_call: TRBJ2-2
d_call: -
v_call: TRBV7-3
cdr3_nt: TGTGCCAGCAGCTTATTACCAGGGGCTGATTCCGGGGAGCTGTTTTTT
cdr3_aa: CASSLLPGADSGELFF

clone_size: -
j_call: TRBJ1-2
d_call: -
v_call: TRBV6-1
cdr3_nt: TGTGCCAGCAGATTGGGGGCGAACTATGGCTACACCTTC
cdr3_aa: CASRLGANYGYTF

clone_size: many
j_call: TRBJ2-5
d_call: -
v_call: TRBV29-1
cdr3_nt: TGCAGCGCAGCACCTGAGGCCCAAGAGACCCAGTACTTC
cdr3_aa: CSAAPEAQETQYF

clone_size: -
j_call: TRBJ1-2
d_call: TRBD1
v_call: TRBV10-3
cdr3_nt: TGTGCCATCAGTCCCGGGACAGGGGTTTCTGGCTACACCTTC
cdr3_aa: CAISPGTGVSGYTF

clone_size: -
j_call: TRBJ2-3
d_call: TRBD2
v_call: TRBV5-1
cdr3_nt: TGCGCCAGCAGCTCCCTAGCTCGCAGCGGGGGTGCAGATACGCAGTATTTT
cdr3_aa: CASSSLARSGGADTQYF

clone_size: many
j_call: TRBJ1-1
d_call: TRBD1
v_call: TRBV7-9
cdr3_nt: TGTGCCAGCAGCCCAATGACAGGGGTTAACACTGAAGCTTTCTTT
cdr3_aa: CASSPMTGVNTEAFF

clone_size: many
j_call: TRBJ2-6
d_call: -
v_call: TRBV5-5
cdr3_nt: TGTGCCAGCAGCCCCCAGGCCCGCTCTGGGGCCAACGTCCTGACTTTC
cdr3_aa: CASSPQARSGANVLTF

clone_size: -
j_call: TRBJ1-1
d_call: -
v_call: TRBV9
cdr3_nt: TGTGCCAGCAGCCTCGAACGGGGAACTGAAGCTTTCTTT
cdr3_aa: CASSLERGTEAFF

clone_size: few
j_call: TRBJ1-1
d_call: TRBD1
v_call: TRBV7-9
cdr3_nt: TGTGCCAGCAGCCCCCCGGACAGGGGGCAAAACACTGAAGCTTTCTTT
cdr3_aa: CASSPPDRGQNTEAFF

clone_size: few
j_call: TRBJ2-2
d_call: TRBD2
v_call: TRBV9
cdr3_nt: TGTGCCAGCAGCGTCTTAGGCCTAGCGGGAGGTCCGAACACCGGGGAGCTGTTTTTT
cdr3_aa: CASSVLGLAGGPNTGELFF

clone_size: few
j_call: TRBJ2-7
d_call: -
v_call: TRBV4-1
cdr3_nt: TGCGCCAGCAGCCATCCGTGGGACACCTCCTACGAGCAGTACTTC
cdr3_aa: CASSHPWDTSYEQYF

clone_size: -
j_call: TRBJ1-1
d_call: -
v_call: TRBV7-9
cdr3_nt: TGTGCCAGCAGCTTAGCGGAGGGCGAAGCTTTCTTT
cdr3_aa: CASSLAEGEAFF

clone_size: few
j_call: TRBJ1-6
d_call: -
v_call: TRBV7-6
cdr3_nt: TGTGCCAGCAGCTTAGCCGGGGGCGGGAATTCACCCCTCCACTTT
cdr3_aa: CASSLAGGGNSPLHF

clone_size: many
j_call: TRBJ2-4
d_call: TRBD2
v_call: TRBV28
cdr3_nt: TGTGCCAGCAGCCTTCCGGGAGGAGGATTTCAGTACTTC
cdr3_aa: CASSLPGGGFQYF

clone_size: -
j_call: TRBJ1-1
d_call: -
v_call: TRBV4-3
cdr3_nt: TGCGCCAGCAGCCAAGATTGGGGGACACGATATGAAGCTTTCTTT
cdr3_aa: CASSQDWGTRYEAFF

clone_size: few
j_call: TRBJ1-1
d_call: -
v_call: TRBV20-1
cdr3_nt: TGCAGTGCTAGAGATCGAGGGCAGGGTTTCGCTGAAGCTTTCTTT
cdr3_aa: CSARDRGQGFAEAFF

clone_size: few
j_call: TRBJ2-7
d_call: TRBD1
v_call: TRBV5-4
cdr3_nt: TGTGCCAGCAGATCAGGGACAGGGGAAGCCTACGAGCAGTACTTC
cdr3_aa: CASRSGTGEAYEQYF

clone_size: many
j_call: TRBJ2-5
d_call: TRBD1
v_call: TRBV6-2/TRBV6-3
cdr3_nt: TGTGCCAGCAGTGAATTTGGACAGGGACAAGTTCAAGAGACCCAGTACTTC
cdr3_aa: CASSEFGQGQVQETQYF

clone_size: few
j_call: TRBJ2-5
d_call: -
v_call: TRBV29-1
cdr3_nt: TGCAGCGTTGAAAGTGGGCTTGGAGAGACCCAGTACTTC
cdr3_aa: CSVESGLGETQYF

clone_size: many
j_call: TRBJ1-3
d_call: -
v_call: TRBV6-1
cdr3_nt: TGTGCCAGCAGTGAAGTTCCGATCTCTGGAAACACCATATATTTT
cdr3_aa: CASSEVPISGNTIYF

clone_size: -
j_call: TRBJ2-5
d_call: TRBD2
v_call: TRBV25-1
cdr3_nt: TGTGCCAGCGGTGAAGTTAGCGGGAGTGCGGAGACCCAGTACTTC
cdr3_aa: CASGEVSGSAETQYF

clone_size: -
j_call: TRBJ1-5
d_call: TRBD1
v_call: TRBV24-1
cdr3_nt: TGTGCCACCAGTGATTCGGGGACAGGGCAGTACAATCAGCCCCAGCATTTT
cdr3_aa: CATSDSGTGQYNQPQHF

clone_size: many
j_call: TRBJ2-7
d_call: -
v_call: TRBV20-1
cdr3_nt: TGCAGTGCTAGTAGGCCCTCCTACGAGCAGTACTTC
cdr3_aa: CSASRPSYEQYF

clone_size: many
j_call: TRBJ2-5
d_call: TRBD2
v_call: TRBV3-1
cdr3_nt: TGTGCCAGCAGCTACGGGACTAGCGGGGGAGAAGAGACCCAGTACTTC
cdr3_aa: CASSYGTSGGEETQYF

clone_size: few
j_call: TRBJ2-7
d_call: -
v_call: TRBV7-2
cdr3_nt: TGTGCCAGCAGCCCCAGTTATTACGAGCAGTACTTC
cdr3_aa: CASSPSYYEQYF

clone_size: few
j_call: TRBJ1-1
d_call: TRBD1
v_call: TRBV29-1
cdr3_nt: TGCAGCTTCTCCGGGACAGCAAACACTGAAGCTTTCTTT
cdr3_aa: CSFSGTANTEAFF

clone_size: -
j_call: TRBJ1-1
d_call: -
v_call: TRBV12-3/TRBV12-4
cdr3_nt: TGTGCCAGCACCCTAGGGGAATCTGAAGCTTTCTTT
cdr3_aa: CASTLGESEAFF

clone_size: -
j_call: TRBJ2-1
d_call: TRBD2
v_call: TRBV5-1
cdr3_nt: TGCGCCAGCCTAAGGAGTAGCGGGAGTTCAGGGGAGCAGTTCTTC
cdr3_aa: CASLRSSGSSGEQFF